The following is a TCR beta chain sequence with its context. Its antigen is not identified. These data are taken from a study of molecular identifiers for immune sequencing clone quantification. Study-level points and caveats: Clones with over 20 RNA copies captured over 97% of effector molecules but under 1% of naive ones.

TCRdb reprocessed the PCR reads with MiXCR, giving one entry per CDR3 protein. Of 80,000 to 100,000 distinct CDR3 sequences listed, approximately 24% were seen once; the top ten hold approximately 0.91%. V shed 7 bases and J 1 base; nucleotides not matched to a gene: 6. Germline CDR1 and CDR2: MNHEY and SVGAGI. The CDR3 spans 15 residues. This sequence joins TRBV6-5 and TRBJ2-1, with TRBD1 identical over 8 bases. The TCR sequence derives from a human donor in good health. Some libraries in this study had Jurkat cell RNA spiked in. Material for sequencing was naive CD8+ T cells from blood, with Jurkat cell RNA spiked in. Subset: FACS-sorted CD8+CD4-CCR7+CD45RA+ naive T cells. CDR3 sequence: CASTPDRVSYNEQFF. CDR3 nucleotide sequence: TGTGCCAGCACCCCGGACAGGGTTTCCTACAATGAGCAGTTCTTC.